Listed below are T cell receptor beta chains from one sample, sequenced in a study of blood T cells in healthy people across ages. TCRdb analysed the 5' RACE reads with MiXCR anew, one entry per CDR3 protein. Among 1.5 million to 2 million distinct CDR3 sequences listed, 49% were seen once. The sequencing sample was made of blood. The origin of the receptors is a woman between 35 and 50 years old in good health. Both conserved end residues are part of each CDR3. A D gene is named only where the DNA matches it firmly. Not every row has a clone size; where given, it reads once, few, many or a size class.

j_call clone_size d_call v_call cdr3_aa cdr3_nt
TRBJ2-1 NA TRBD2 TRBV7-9 CASSFTILGTSDNEQFF TGTGCCAGCAGCTTCACGATCCTTGGGACTAGTGACAATGAGCAGTTCTTC
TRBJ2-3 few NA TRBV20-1 CSAAQGSDTQYF TGCAGTGCTGCCCAGGGTTCCGATACGCAGTATTTT
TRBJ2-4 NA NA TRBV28 CASSLLTGIMTKNIQYF TGTGCCAGCAGTTTATTGACAGGAATAATGACCAAAAACATTCAGTACTTC
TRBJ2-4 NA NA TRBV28 CASRVLGYGKNIQYF TGTGCCAGCCGCGTACTGGGGTACGGCAAAAACATTCAGTACTTC
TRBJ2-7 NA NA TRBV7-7 CASSLDSQGYEQYF TGTGCTAGCAGCTTGGACAGCCAGGGCTACGAGCAGTACTTC
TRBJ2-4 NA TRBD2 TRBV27 CASSSLSGGVYNEQYF TGTGCCAGCAGTTCCTTAAGCGGGGGGGTCTACAATGAGCAGTACTTC
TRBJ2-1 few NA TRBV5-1 CASRAFAYNEQFF TGCGCCAGCAGGGCTTTCGCTTACAATGAGCAGTTCTTC
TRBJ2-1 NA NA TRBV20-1 CSAALQTSSYNEQFF TGCAGTGCTGCCCTACAAACAAGCTCCTACAATGAGCAGTTCTTC
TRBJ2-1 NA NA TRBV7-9 CASSLGAASNEQFF TGTGCCAGCAGCTTAGGGGCAGCATCCAATGAGCAGTTCTTC
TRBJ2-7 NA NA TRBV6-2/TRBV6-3 CASSYRPYEQYF TGTGCCAGCAGTTACCGTCCTTACGAGCAGTACTTC
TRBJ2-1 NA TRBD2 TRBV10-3 CAISDGRGAYNEQFF TGTGCCATCAGTGACGGGAGGGGCGCGTACAATGAGCAGTTCTTC
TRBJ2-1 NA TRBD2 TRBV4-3 CASSQDWASGSENEQFF TGCGCCAGCAGCCAAGATTGGGCTAGCGGGAGTGAAAATGAGCAGTTCTTC
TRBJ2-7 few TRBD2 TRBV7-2 CASSLTSGGALEQYF TGTGCCAGCAGCCTGACTAGCGGGGGGGCCTTAGAGCAGTACTTC
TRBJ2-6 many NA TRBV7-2 CASSRGISGANVLTF TGTGCCAGCAGCCGGGGGATCTCTGGGGCCAACGTCCTGACTTTC
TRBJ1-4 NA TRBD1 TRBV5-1 CASSVTGTVDEKLFF TGCGCCAGCAGCGTAACCGGGACAGTTGATGAAAAACTGTTTTTT
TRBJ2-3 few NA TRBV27 CASSRLTGRVTDTQYF TGTGCCAGCAGTCGGCTAACAGGGAGGGTCACAGATACGCAGTATTTT
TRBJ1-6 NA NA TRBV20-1 CSASPAGYNSPLHF TGCAGTGCTAGCCCAGCAGGGTATAATTCACCCCTCCACTTT
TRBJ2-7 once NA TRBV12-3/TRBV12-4 CASSFAGFPYEQYF TGTGCCAGCAGTTTTGCTGGGTTCCCCTACGAGCAGTACTTC
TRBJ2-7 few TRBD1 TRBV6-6 CASRGTGLLDYEQYF TGTGCCAGCAGGGGGACAGGGCTTCTGGACTACGAGCAGTACTTC
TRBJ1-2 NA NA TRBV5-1 CASSADGIPNYGYTF TGCGCCAGCAGCGCGGACGGTATACCCAACTATGGCTACACCTTC
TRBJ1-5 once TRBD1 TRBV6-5 CASSTSQGGTQPQHF TGTGCCAGCAGTACCTCCCAGGGGGGGACCCAGCCCCAGCATTTT
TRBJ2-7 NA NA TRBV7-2 CTSNEGVYEQYF TGTACCAGCAACGAAGGGGTCTACGAGCAGTACTTC
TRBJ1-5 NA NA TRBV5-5 CASSLELATGSMPQHF TGTGCCAGCAGCTTGGAGTTGGCCACCGGCTCTATGCCCCAGCATTTT
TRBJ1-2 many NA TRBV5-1 CASSLEGSNYGYTF TGCGCCAGCAGCTTGGAAGGGTCTAACTATGGCTACACCTTC
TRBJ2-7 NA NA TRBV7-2 CANSLELASYNEQYF TGTGCCAACAGCTTAGAACTAGCCTCCTACAATGAGCAGTACTTC
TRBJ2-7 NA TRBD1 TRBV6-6 CASSDTTGTLLEQYF TGTGCCAGTAGCGACACGACAGGGACACTTCTCGAGCAGTACTTC
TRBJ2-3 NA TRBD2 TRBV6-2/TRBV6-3 CASRVIAGRSDTQYF TGTGCCAGCAGAGTGATAGCGGGGAGGTCAGATACGCAGTATTTT
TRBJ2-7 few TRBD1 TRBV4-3 CASSPRPGQVTYEQYF TGCGCCAGCAGCCCTCGACCGGGACAGGTAACCTACGAGCAGTACTTC
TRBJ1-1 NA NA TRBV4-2 CASSQDGGGKNTEAFF TGTGCCAGCAGCCAAGATGGGGGGGGAAAGAACACTGAAGCTTTCTTT
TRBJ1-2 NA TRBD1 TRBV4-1 CTSSQRQGNYGYTF TGCACCAGCAGCCAAAGACAGGGGAACTATGGCTACACCTTC
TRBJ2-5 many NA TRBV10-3 CAISPQTKTQYF TGTGCCATCAGCCCACAGACTAAGACCCAGTACTTC
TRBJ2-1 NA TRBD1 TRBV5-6 CASSAPGTGIHEQFF TGTGCCAGCAGCGCCCCCGGGACAGGGATCCATGAGCAGTTCTTC
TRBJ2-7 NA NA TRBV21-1 CASSKARKGQPYEQYF TGTGCCAGCAGCAAGGCTCGGAAGGGCCAACCGTACGAGCAGTACTTC
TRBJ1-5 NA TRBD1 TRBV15 CATSKRQGDSNQPQHF TGTGCCACCAGCAAGAGACAGGGCGATAGCAATCAGCCCCAGCATTTT
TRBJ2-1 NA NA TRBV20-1 CSARDLATYSEQFF TGCAGTGCTAGAGATCTCGCGACCTACAGTGAGCAGTTCTTC
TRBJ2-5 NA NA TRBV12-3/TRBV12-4 CASSFYAGDQETQYF TGTGCCAGCAGTTTTTATGCAGGGGACCAAGAGACCCAGTACTTC
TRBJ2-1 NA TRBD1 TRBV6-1 CASSEVDRGRLGQFF TGTGCCAGCAGTGAAGTGGACAGGGGCCGATTAGGGCAGTTCTTC
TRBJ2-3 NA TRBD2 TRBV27 CASSSATSGYYTDTQYF TGTGCCAGCAGTTCGGCGACTAGCGGTTACTACACAGATACGCAGTATTTT
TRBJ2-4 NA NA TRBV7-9 CASSLALRSVERQYF TGTGCCAGCAGCTTAGCGCTGCGGAGTGTGGAGAGGCAGTACTTC
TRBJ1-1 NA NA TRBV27 CASSRSIGPSNTEAFF TGTGCCAGCAGTCGCTCTATCGGACCGAGCAACACTGAAGCTTTCTTT
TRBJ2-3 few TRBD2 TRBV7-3 CASSLTERGATPQYF TGTGCCAGCAGCTTAACGGAGCGGGGGGCCACCCCGCAGTATTTT
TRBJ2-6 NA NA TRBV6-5 CASSPGPHSGANVLTF TGTGCCAGCAGTCCCGGACCGCACTCTGGGGCCAACGTCCTGACTTTC
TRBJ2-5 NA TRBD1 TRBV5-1 CASRSGTGDQETQYF TGCGCCAGCAGATCCGGGACAGGAGACCAAGAGACCCAGTACTTC
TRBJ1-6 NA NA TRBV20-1 CSARGGHSYNSPLHF TGCAGTGCGCGGGGGGGACACTCCTATAATTCACCCCTCCACTTT
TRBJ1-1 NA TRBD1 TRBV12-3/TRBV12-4 CASRRQGRMNTEVFF TGTGCCAGCAGAAGACAGGGGAGGATGAACACGGAAGTTTTCTTT
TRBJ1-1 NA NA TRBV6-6 CASSALPNTEAFF TGTGCCAGCAGTGCCCTCCCGAACACTGAAGCTTTCTTT
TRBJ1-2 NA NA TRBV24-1 CATSGDGLPNGYTF TGTGCCACCAGTGGGGACGGACTTCCGAATGGCTACACCTTC
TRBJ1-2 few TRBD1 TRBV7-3 CASRTGQGLTGYGYTF TGTGCCAGCAGAACGGGACAGGGGTTAACGGGCTATGGCTACACCTTC
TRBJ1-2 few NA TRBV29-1 CSAARVASGGYTF TGCAGCGCAGCCAGGGTGGCCTCGGGTGGCTACACCTTC
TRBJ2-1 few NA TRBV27 CASRSRYSYNEQFF TGTGCCAGCAGAAGTCGCTACTCCTACAATGAGCAGTTCTTC
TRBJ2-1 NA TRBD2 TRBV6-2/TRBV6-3 CASSQQLRTSGGASGEQFF TGTGCCAGCAGTCAACAACTGCGGACTAGCGGGGGGGCCTCAGGTGAGCAGTTCTTC
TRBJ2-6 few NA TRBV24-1 CATSRHSSGANVLTF TGTGCCACCAGTAGACACAGCTCTGGGGCCAACGTCCTGACTTTC
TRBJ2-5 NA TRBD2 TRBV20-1 CSAMGLEGETQYF TGCAGTGCTATGGGACTAGAGGGAGAGACCCAGTACTTC
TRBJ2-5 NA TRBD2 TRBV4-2 CASSQEAGGVETQYF TGTGCCAGCAGCCAAGAAGCGGGGGGCGTGGAGACCCAGTACTTC
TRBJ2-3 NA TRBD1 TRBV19 CASKNRGKSTDTQYF TGTGCCAGTAAAAACAGGGGGAAGAGCACAGATACGCAGTATTTT